These 19 T cell receptor beta chains share one sample of origin, sequenced in a study of CD8 T cells in ankylosing spondylitis. Via MiXCR, TCRdb re-called the 5' RACE reads, giving one row per CDR3 protein. The sample includes about 150,000 distinct CDR3 sequences, approximately 32% of them seen just once. Material: synovial fluid, either unsorted or a sorted T cell fraction (not recorded which). The receptor source for this set is a male donor with ankylosing spondylitis.

The chain uses TRBV28 and TRBJ1-6, with D maybe TRBD1 (5 bases). The CDR3 length is 16 residues. V dropped 7 bases and J dropped 4 bases, with 17 bases sitting between them. Germline V gene lookup returns CDR1 MDHEN and CDR2 SYDVKM. In DNA, the CDR3 is TGTGCCAGCAAAACACAGGCTGGGGCATATAATTCACCCCTCCACTTT. Translating gives CASKTQAGAYNSPLHF.

DNA of the CDR3: TGTGCCACCCGACCGACCTTATTAGGCTACACCTTC. This encodes CATRPTLLGYTF. This chain connects TRBV28 to TRBJ1-2; D not certain. Trimming took 10 bases from V and 8 from J, leaving 17 bases between them. The CDR3 covers 12 residues. Germline V gene data show CDR1 as MDHEN and CDR2 as SYDVKM.

The chain employs TRBV20-1 and TRBJ1-3; D is unresolved. The CDR3 has 14 amino acids. In germline, CDR1 is DFQATT, CDR2 SNEGSKA (reference sequence). Trimming removed 2 bases at V and 0 bases at J, with 8 bases between. The CDR3 DNA follows: TGCAGTGCTAGACCAAGGGCCTCTGGAAACACCATATATTTT. Amino acids: CSARPRASGNTIYF.

This clonotype was recorded at least ten times. The rearrangement uses TRBV7-2 and TRBJ2-1; 10 bases are a match to TRBD2. Germline V lookup: CDR1 SGHTA, CDR2 FQGNSA. V lost 2 bases to trimming and J lost 5 bases; unmatched junction nucleotides: 3. This CDR3 has 15 residues. CDR3 bases: TGTGCCAGCAGCTTATATAGCGGGGGGAACAATGAGCAGTTCTTC. As protein: CASSLYSGGNNEQFF.

The V gene is TRBV12-5, the J gene TRBJ2-1; no clear D. Germline loops: CDR1 LGHNT, CDR2 FRNRAP. The CDR3 has 13 amino acids. V gave up 1 base and J gave up 9 bases, with 10 bases separating them. This chain's CDR3 is CASGLAELGEQFF. CDR3 bases: TGTGCTAGTGGTTTGGCCGAATTGGGTGAGCAGTTCTTC.

The gene calls are TRBV20-1 and TRBJ1-2; D might be TRBD1 (5 bases). V was clipped by 3 bases and J by 7 bases, with 12 bases between them. Germline V gene data show CDR1 as DFQATT and CDR2 as SNEGSKA (reference sequence). The CDR3 extends over 12 amino acids. CDR3 loop: CSASDRLAGYTF. The CDR3 bases are TGCAGTGCTAGTGACAGATTAGCTGGCTACACCTTC.

This clonotype was counted only a few times. The chain has TRBV12-3 or TRBV12-4 and TRBJ2-2; D may be TRBD1 (5 bases). Trimming took 3 bases from V and 1 from J, leaving 9 bases between them. CDR3 length: 15 residues. DNA of the CDR3: TGTGCCAGCAGTTTGCGGCAGGGGAACACCGGGGAGCTGTTTTTT. It encodes CASSLRQGNTGELFF.

Relative to its sample, this clonotype is large (0.1 to 1%). V is TRBV29-1 and J is TRBJ1-2, with D possibly matching TRBD1 (5 bases). V was clipped by 3 bases and J by 3 bases, with 8 bases between them. Germline V gives CDR1 SQVTM, CDR2 ANQGSEA. The CDR3 loop spans 12 amino acids. CDR3 sequence (DNA): TGCAGCGTTGATCACAGGCACTATGGCTACACCTTC. Protein: CSVDHRHYGYTF.

This clonotype was detected only a few times. This sequence joins TRBV6-1 and TRBJ1-5; D unresolved. Trimming left V 6 bases short and J 4 bases short, with 19 bases between. The germline gives CDR1 MNHNS, CDR2 SASEGT. The CDR3 has 16 amino acids. As DNA, the CDR3 is TGTGCCAGCAGGGGAAGGTGGACGGTCGGTAATCAGCCCCAGCATTTT. It translates to CASRGRWTVGNQPQHF.

This clonotype has ten or more counts. The chain has TRBV9 and TRBJ1-1, with TRBD1 matching over 8 bases. J lost 3 bases, V lost 4 bases, and 2 bases had no gene match. CDR3 length: 13 amino acids. Germline CDR1 SGDLS, CDR2 YYNGEE. CDR3 loop: CASSLTGDTEAFF. The CDR3 DNA follows: TGTGCCAGCAGCTTGACAGGGGACACTGAAGCTTTCTTT.

This clonotype showed up many times. V and J are TRBV20-1 and TRBJ1-1; 7 bases line up with TRBD1. CDR3 length equals 14 residues. The V gene end was trimmed by 6 bases and the J gene end by 6 bases; junction bases not matched to a gene: 13. CDR1 is DFQATT and CDR2 is SNEGSKA in the germline V gene (reference sequence). CDR3 in amino acids: CSARTQGLRAEAFF. The CDR3 nucleotides are TGCAGTGCCCGAACACAGGGGCTAAGGGCTGAAGCTTTCTTT.

The chain has TRBV5-1 and TRBJ1-2, with 9 bases that match TRBD1. Germline CDR1 is SGHRS and CDR2 is YFSETQ. V lost 0 bases and J lost 4; bases outside the gene matches: 7. The CDR3 totals 16 residues. The chain's CDR3 is CASSLGGDRATYGYTF. The CDR3 nucleotides are TGCGCCAGCAGCTTGGGGGGGGACAGGGCGACCTATGGCTACACCTTC.

The chain combines TRBV3-1 with TRBJ2-1; D remains ambiguous. CDR3 length: 14 residues. The V gene lost 2 bases and the J gene lost 8 bases, with 13 bases spanning the gap. Germline lookup yields CDR1 LGHDT and CDR2 YNNKEL (reference sequence). In nucleotides, the CDR3 is TGTGCCAGCAGCCAAACGGTCCTGAGCCATGAGCAGTTCTTC. Translated: CASSQTVLSHEQFF.

V is TRBV18 and J is TRBJ1-1; tentative D call: TRBD1 (5 bases). The germline CDR1 and CDR2 sequences are KGHSH and LQKENI. The CDR3 covers 13 residues. V lost 3 bases and J 5 bases, leaving 10 bases between the germline ends. CDR3 residues: CASSPEGYTEAFF. Written as DNA, the CDR3 is TGTGCCAGCTCACCGGAGGGGTATACTGAAGCTTTCTTT.

In this sample, this clonotype turned up many times. The chain couples TRBV6-6 to TRBJ2-5, with no clear D. With 2 bases removed from V and 5 bases from J, the gap between germline ends came to 3 bases. The CDR3 consists of 11 residues. Germline CDR1 is MNHNY and CDR2 is SVGAGI (reference sequence). CDR3 DNA sequence: TGTGCCAGCAGTTACAAGGAGACCCAGTACTTC. As protein: CASSYKETQYF.

This clonotype was counted between two and nine times. The J gene is TRBJ2-1, the V gene TRBV6-5; tentative D call: TRBD1 (5 bases). The CDR3 loop spans 12 amino acids. Germline lookup yields CDR1 MNHEY and CDR2 SVGAGI. Trimming pared 6 bases from V and 7 bases from J, leaving 10 bases between. The CDR3 bases are TGTGCCAGCAGACAAAACAGGAATGAGCAGTTCTTC. Protein product: CASRQNRNEQFF.

A single count supports this clonotype. CDR3 DNA sequence: TGTGCCAGCAGCTTCAGCGGGACAAATTCACCCCTCCACTTT. Amino acid sequence: CASSFSGTNSPLHF. The chain employs TRBV7-3 and TRBJ1-6; perhaps TRBD1 as D (6 bases). The CDR3 consists of 14 residues. CDR1 SGHTA and CDR2 FQGTGA come from the germline V gene. V shed 3 bases and J shed 7 bases, with 10 bases lying between them.

The chain has TRBV20-1 and TRBJ2-7; 8 nucleotides match TRBD2. J gave up 0 bases and V 6 bases, and 4 bases lay outside the gene matches. Germline V gives CDR1 DFQATT, CDR2 SNEGSKA (reference sequence). The CDR3 sequence is 13 residues long. Here the CDR3 DNA reads TGCAGTGCCGGCGGGGGGAGCTCCTACGAGCAGTACTTC. It yields the protein CSAGGGSSYEQYF.

This clonotype is a singleton in its sample. This chain links TRBV7-6 with TRBJ2-3, with a possible D match to TRBD2 (6 bases). The CDR3 contains 17 residues. V lost 0 bases and J 0 bases, leaving 13 bases between the germline ends. CDR1 is SGHVS and CDR2 is FNYEAQ in the germline V gene. The CDR3 protein is CASSLAPGGFSTDTQYF. The CDR3 bases are TGTGCCAGCAGCTTAGCCCCCGGGGGTTTTAGCACAGATACGCAGTATTTT.